What follows describes a single T cell receptor beta chain. This sample was taken from a study of T-cell memory formation after mild COVID-19. TCRdb processed the 5' RACE reads anew with MiXCR; each CDR3 protein has one entry. This table has under 250,000 distinct CDR3 sequences, less than 20% appearing once. The V and J ends lost 3 bases and 3 bases respectively, with 8 bases between them. Germline V gives CDR1 MNHEY, CDR2 SVGEGT. The CDR3 runs 13 residues. The chain is built from TRBV6-2 or TRBV6-3 and TRBJ1-1; D not certain. The receptor comes from an adult woman who had mild COVID-19 (a few samples of this study predate the infection). Cell type and time point are not known. Material: PBMCs or a T cell subset sorted from them (not recorded which). DNA of the CDR3: TGTGCCAGCAGTTATTGGGTTGACACTGAAGCTTTCTTT. Translation gives CASSYWVDTEAFF.